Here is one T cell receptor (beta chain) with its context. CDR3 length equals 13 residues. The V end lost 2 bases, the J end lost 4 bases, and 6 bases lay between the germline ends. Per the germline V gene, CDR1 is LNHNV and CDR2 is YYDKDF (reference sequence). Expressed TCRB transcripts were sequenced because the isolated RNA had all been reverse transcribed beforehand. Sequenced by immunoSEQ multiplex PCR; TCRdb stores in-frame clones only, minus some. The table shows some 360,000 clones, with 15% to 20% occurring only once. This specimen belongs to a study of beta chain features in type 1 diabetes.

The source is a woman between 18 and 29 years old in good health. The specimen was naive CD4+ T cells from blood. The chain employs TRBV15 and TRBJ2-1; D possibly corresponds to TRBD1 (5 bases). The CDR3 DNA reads TGTGCCACCAGCAGAACAGGATACAATGAGCAGTTCTTC. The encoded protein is CATSRTGYNEQFF.